This T cell receptor (beta chain) comes out of a study of shared clonotypes between healthy human individuals (dated by TCRdb to the early 2020s). Turning to the overall study: A couple of women and a few men aged 18 to 49 years were included in the cohort. Per donor, three plates each were used for CD4 naive and CD4 memory, two for CD8 naive, and one for CD8 memory. Blood TCR repertoires of 5 or 6 healthy adults were deeply sequenced to estimate repertoire size and the extent of clonotype sharing between individuals. Between about 0.8 and 8.9 billion PBMCs per donor were obtained by leukapheresis. To increase sequencing depth and limit assay-specific biases, different laboratories used diverse techniques to prepare libraries and sequence TCR repertoires. What the work shows at the level of the full study, not this receptor alone: The small number of donors limited the genetic and exposure-history diversity represented. Rarefaction of sorted-subset datasets indicated incomplete sequencing despite the large sequencing depth. Compared with non-shared clonotypes, the clonotypes found in all four sorted-subset donors had higher generation probabilities. Larger estimated clonotype richness was generally found for naive subsets than for memory subsets. Across a handful of donors, roughly 5% of naive CD4, roughly 3.5% of naive CD8, 2.3% of memory CD4, and approximately 0.4% of memory CD8 clonotypes were shared. Pairwise subsampling led to the expectation that sequencing depth would affect the degree of clonotype sharing among donors. Sampling was restricted to blood, and TCR repertoires in tissues likely differ from the TCR repertoires found in blood.

CD8 naive samples were obtained by positive selection for CCR7 among CD45RO-negative cells, yielding a CD45RA+CCR7+ population from which TemRA cells were excluded. The donors were healthy, HIV-negative adults who had no recently reported acute infections or vaccinations. Every donor was a Caucasian adult residing in Nashville, Tennessee, USA. Blood was obtained by leukapheresis, after which PBMCs were separated by Ficoll-Histopaque density gradient centrifugation and cryopreserved in liquid nitrogen vapor phase. Purity and quantity of every magnetically sorted T cell population were checked by analytical flow cytometry. Genomic DNA was isolated from every sorted fraction and measured by UV absorbance on a Nanodrop 2000c. With regard to this clone: The antigen it binds to is not known. The input lacks base qualities; no much larger clone sits a single base away.

TCR CDR3 regions were amplified from genomic DNA by multiplex PCR using the deep immunoSEQ assay. Extracted genomic DNA from each cell subset was spread evenly across all wells of several immunoSEQ 96-well plates, with each plate serving as a replicate. For sorted subsets, approximately 210 ng genomic DNA, equal to 30,000 or so T cell genomes, was loaded into each replicate PCR. Purified libraries were quantified with a Qubit 3.0 fluorometer, sized on a Bioanalyzer 2100, and re-quantified with the KAPA Library Quantification kit. A separate single-read 150-cycle Illumina NextSeq 550 flow cell was used to sequence each immunoSEQ 96-well plate. Under the source paper's analysis protocol: Because the immunoSEQ output included only junctional sequences and no quality scores, the filtering could not be the same as the filtering used for full-length reads. Sequences were annotated with PyIR, a Python wrapper for IgBLAST v1.9, and V/J genes and CDR3 were assigned using IMGT germline references. Reads were filtered out if the reads had weak V/J assignments (E-value above 1e-6), no CDR3, stop codons, out-of-frame junctions, or ambiguous translated residues. V3J clonotypes were defined by identical inferred V gene, J gene, and CDR3 amino acid sequence. Percentage overlap between repertoires was calculated by dividing the number of shared unique clonotypes by the size of the smaller repertoire. RTK rarefaction, the Chao1 estimator, and Recon v2.1 estimates of unobserved clonotypes were used to assess repertoire richness. For all TCRbeta clonotypes obtained by the gDNA method from a few donors, generation probabilities were computed with OLGA. This immuneACCESS table, as held by TCRdb, lists in-frame sequences with V and J called but not all clones. Of the missing ones, under half trace to an unresolved V gene in checked studies; the others have no known cause. The V and J calls and the clone size are those of that table, but D and trimming were determined from the DNA. Here the sample has about 610,000 clones; 95% to 96% occur a single time. Clones ranked in the top ten supply 0.11% of the sample.

From cysteine to phenylalanine, the CDR3 is 12 amino acids long. Only CDR3 DNA is held: 36 bases, read in frame from base 1. Deletion took 8 bases off V and 6 bases off J, with a span of 14 bases between the germline ends. Taken from the germline V gene, the CDR1 and CDR2 loops are SNHLY and FYNNEI. The sequence joins TRBV2 to TRBJ2-7; the D gene lacks a confident call. The specimen was naive CD8+ T cells sorted from blood. According to the study, the label for this sample's cell subset or site signals: CD45RA+CCR7+. The clonotype originates from a woman aged 25 to 39 in good health. The nucleotide sequence reads as follows: TGTGCCAGCTCGATCTGGGTTGGCGAGCAGTACTTC. This sequence encodes CASSIWVGEQYF.